The source of this TCR beta chain is a study of blood T cell repertoires in COVID-19. Study-wide background: PBMCs, B-cell-depleted T cells, or T cells provided the cDNA or gDNA that made up the material.

In the study's own analysis: Amplification of reference gene primers provided the estimated nucleated cell counts. This table comes from immunoSEQ multiplex PCR, and its TCRdb copy is limited to in-frame clones, with some not included. V and J calls and clone size are as listed in that table; D and trimming were resolved from the DNA. The sample lists about 97,000 clones, over 80% seen once, with about 18% in the top ten. This CDR3 is 12 amino acids long. Germline V CDR1 and CDR2: SGHDT, YYEEEE. V lost 4 bases and J 4 bases, leaving 6 bases between the germline ends. The receptor comes from a man aged 50-59 years with acute or convalescent COVID-19. Specimen: peripheral blood. This chain uses TRBV5-6 with TRBJ1-5; D is unresolved. The CDR3 here is CASSRSNQPQHF. The CDR3 region has the DNA TGTGCCAGCAGCCGGTCGAATCAGCCCCAGCATTTT.